These T cell receptor beta chains were read from a single sample in a study of blood T cell repertoires in COVID-19. Libraries were prepared by immunoSEQ multiplex PCR; TCRdb keeps only in-frame clonotypes and omits some of them. The table has over 60,000 clones, roughly 86% seen once; the top ten hold 10% to 15%. Sequencing used peripheral blood. The receptors come from a woman aged 55-75 years with acute or convalescent COVID-19. Both conserved end residues are part of each CDR3. The order of the fields is CDR3 protein, CDR3 DNA, D gene, V gene, J gene, clone size. The D gene is left open where the match is weak. Clone size is not always given. Where it is, it says once, few, many or a class for expanded clones.

CDR3 protein: CASSLDRVVEYGYTF; CDR3 DNA: TGTGCCAGCTCACTGGACAGGGTAGTAGAGTACGGCTACACCTTC; D gene: TRBD1; V gene: TRBV18; J gene: TRBJ1-2; clone size: NA
CDR3 protein: CASSLDRGPGTEAFF; CDR3 DNA: TGTGCCAGCAGCCTGGACAGGGGACCGGGCACTGAAGCTTTCTTT; D gene: TRBD1; V gene: TRBV2; J gene: TRBJ1-1; clone size: few
CDR3 protein: CAWRRVIYEQYF; CDR3 DNA: TGTGCCTGGCGCAGGGTTATCTACGAGCAGTACTTC; D gene: NA; V gene: TRBV30; J gene: TRBJ2-7; clone size: NA
CDR3 protein: CASSLRDNYEQYF; CDR3 DNA: TGTGCCAGCAGTTTAAGGGACAACTACGAGCAGTACTTC; D gene: NA; V gene: TRBV27; J gene: TRBJ2-7; clone size: NA
CDR3 protein: CASSSRQGSYGYTF; CDR3 DNA: TGCGCCAGCAGCAGTAGACAGGGGAGCTATGGCTACACCTTC; D gene: TRBD1; V gene: TRBV5-1; J gene: TRBJ1-2; clone size: NA
CDR3 protein: CASSRREGAGYTF; CDR3 DNA: TGTGCCAGCAGTCGCCGCGAGGGGGCCGGCTACACCTTC; D gene: TRBD1; V gene: TRBV2; J gene: TRBJ1-2; clone size: once
CDR3 protein: CASSRDRGSYEQYF; CDR3 DNA: TGTGCCAGCTCCCGGGACAGGGGGTCCTACGAGCAGTACTTC; D gene: TRBD1; V gene: TRBV18; J gene: TRBJ2-7; clone size: NA
CDR3 protein: CASSLEYGYTF; CDR3 DNA: TGTGCCAGCAGCTTAGAGTATGGCTACACCTTC; D gene: NA; V gene: TRBV5-6; J gene: TRBJ1-2; clone size: few
CDR3 protein: CASTFWEGDTEAFF; CDR3 DNA: TGTGCCAGCACCTTTTGGGAGGGGGACACTGAAGCTTTCTTT; D gene: NA; V gene: TRBV7-8; J gene: TRBJ1-1; clone size: NA
CDR3 protein: CASSLVGSGNTIYF; CDR3 DNA: TGTGCCAGCAGCTTGGTCGGCTCTGGAAACACCATATATTTT; D gene: NA; V gene: TRBV5-5; J gene: TRBJ1-3; clone size: few
CDR3 protein: CASSQPTSGAGREQFF; CDR3 DNA: TGTGCCAGCAGCCAACCAACTAGCGGGGCTGGTCGAGAGCAGTTCTTC; D gene: TRBD2; V gene: TRBV3-1/TRBV3-2; J gene: TRBJ2-1; clone size: NA
CDR3 protein: CASSYSAASGYEQYF; CDR3 DNA: TGTGCCAGCAGTTACTCGGCGGCGTCCGGCTACGAGCAGTACTTC; D gene: NA; V gene: TRBV6-5; J gene: TRBJ2-7; clone size: once
CDR3 protein: CAISEAVGYNEQFF; CDR3 DNA: TGTGCCATCAGTGAAGCGGTCGGATACAATGAGCAGTTCTTC; D gene: NA; V gene: TRBV10-3; J gene: TRBJ2-1; clone size: few
CDR3 protein: CASRSSGATDTQYF; CDR3 DNA: TGTGCCAGTAGAAGTAGCGGGGCTACAGATACGCAGTATTTT; D gene: TRBD2; V gene: TRBV19; J gene: TRBJ2-3; clone size: NA
CDR3 protein: CASKGQNNEKLFF; CDR3 DNA: TGCGCCAGCAAAGGACAGAATAATGAAAAACTGTTTTTT; D gene: NA; V gene: TRBV5-1; J gene: TRBJ1-4; clone size: NA
CDR3 protein: CASSSEDPTGETQYF; CDR3 DNA: TGCGCCAGCAGTTCCGAGGATCCCACGGGGGAGACCCAGTACTTC; D gene: NA; V gene: TRBV5-1; J gene: TRBJ2-5; clone size: NA
CDR3 protein: CASSAAQGLNEQFF; CDR3 DNA: TGTGCCAGCAGCGCGGCCCAGGGGCTAAATGAGCAGTTCTTC; D gene: NA; V gene: TRBV9; J gene: TRBJ2-1; clone size: NA
CDR3 protein: CASSQDQATKNEQFF; CDR3 DNA: TGTGCCAGCAGCCAAGATCAGGCCACCAAGAATGAGCAGTTCTTC; D gene: NA; V gene: TRBV3-1/TRBV3-2; J gene: TRBJ2-1; clone size: NA
CDR3 protein: CASSPGRTGGLNEQFF; CDR3 DNA: TGTGCCAGCTCACCAGGAAGGACAGGGGGCTTGAATGAGCAGTTCTTC; D gene: TRBD1; V gene: TRBV18; J gene: TRBJ2-1; clone size: NA
CDR3 protein: CAWSVDTNYGYTF; CDR3 DNA: TGTGCCTGGAGTGTAGACACAAACTATGGCTACACCTTC; D gene: NA; V gene: TRBV30; J gene: TRBJ1-2; clone size: once
CDR3 protein: CASSQTTLAGRQLFF; CDR3 DNA: TGTGCCAGCAGTCAAACAACCTTGGCGGGGAGACAATTGTTCTTC; D gene: NA; V gene: TRBV25-1; J gene: TRBJ2-1; clone size: NA
CDR3 protein: CASSVDGSGEETQYF; CDR3 DNA: TGTGCCAGCAGCGTAGATGGTAGCGGGGAAGAGACCCAGTACTTC; D gene: TRBD2; V gene: TRBV9; J gene: TRBJ2-5; clone size: NA
CDR3 protein: CASSTGTGAGNTIYF; CDR3 DNA: TGTGCCAGTAGTACTGGGACAGGGGCTGGAAACACCATATATTTT; D gene: TRBD1; V gene: TRBV19; J gene: TRBJ1-3; clone size: NA